This TCR beta chain was profiled in a study of persistence of HIV-infected CD4 T cells. Sequencing used immunoSEQ version 4 in survey mode. Produced via immunoSEQ multiplex PCR; TCRdb's table is partial and in-frame only. Of some 41,000 clones in the sample, about 85% were seen once. Lysates of CMV-infected fibroblasts at approximately 10 ug/mL stimulated these cells. CD40L-negative CD69-negative CD45RO-high memory CD4+ T cells were sorted as populations depleted of antigen-responding cells. Stimulated PBMCs had first been depleted of CD8+ T cells. As concerns this clone: The target antigen is unknown.

The CDR3 is 13 amino acids. Trimming cost V 3 bases and J 5 bases, with 10 bases left between them. Germline CDR1 KGHDR, CDR2 SFDVKD. The J gene is TRBJ2-7, the V gene TRBV24-1; D not certain. This TCR was sampled from an adult man with HIV who was CMV-seropositive. The sample consisted of CD4+ T cells sorted from PBMCs after roughly 18-hour stimulation, taken from a patient who received antiretroviral therapy. The CDR3 DNA reads TGTGCCACCAGTGATCCCCCTAAAGACGAGCAGTACTTC. This codes for CATSDPPKDEQYF.